This T cell receptor (beta chain) was sequenced for a study of CD8+ T cells in alopecia areata (dated by TCRdb to about 2018). Background for the entire study: The treated patients took part in an open-label pilot trial in which moderate-to-severe alopecia areata was treated with oral tofacitinib at 5 to 10 mg twice daily. Patients stayed on tofacitinib for 6 to 18 months and then had 6 months of follow-up off drug so that delayed response and recurrence could be assessed. Disease severity in treated patients was measured with the SALT score, which quantifies the percentage of affected scalp surface area. To study T cell clonal expansion in alopecia areata, the researchers applied high-throughput TCRbeta sequencing to both the C3H/HeJ mouse model and human patients. Scalp tissue and sorted CD4+ and CD8+ peripheral blood T cells from patchy and totalis/universalis alopecia areata patients and from healthy controls were covered by human TCRbeta sequencing. Tofacitinib-treated patients had biopsies at baseline and at 4 and 24 weeks of treatment, with a later scalp biopsy in several patients. Scalp clonality was compared across normal scalp (n=4), patchy alopecia areata scalp (n=8), and alopecia totalis/universalis scalp (n=8). RNA came from the PAXgene miRNA kit for fixed scalp, the miRNeasy kit for PBMCs, and the RNeasy kit for mouse skin. Amplification of TCRbeta CDR3 regions was done by immunoSEQ multiplex PCR using 35 Vbeta forward primers and 13 Jbeta reverse primers.

The germline V gene (reference sequence) supplies CDR1 SEHNR and CDR2 FQNEAQ. The CDR3 contains 14 residues, cysteine and phenylalanine counted. Of all the DNA, just the CDR3 is kept, 42 bases in frame from base 1. V and J are truncated by 8 bases and 6 bases respectively, leaving an intervening sequence of 19 bases. Beyond this particular receptor, the publication reports: Shared TCR sequences between patients were less evident than in mice, which may be partly attributable to HLA diversity in the patient population. Because the treated cohort was small and had only one nonresponder, larger studies are needed to examine links between baseline CD8+ expansion and response. Compared with normal scalp, lesional scalp had higher clonality and more expanded CD8+ clones, particularly in alopecia totalis/universalis, a pattern that suggests antigenic drive. During tofacitinib treatment, many expanded lesional clones remained in scalp and blood, and this persistence may partly explain relapse after treatment is stopped. Scalp clonality and the number of expanded CD8+ clones among the top 100 scalp clones were significantly decreased by tofacitinib. Resident alphabeta T cells in normal human skin are also sequenced, complicating scalp TCR repertoire analysis, unlike mouse skin dominated by gammadelta T cells.

Sample time point, as interpreted from the label and publication: about 25 weeks on oral tofacitinib. Sample treatment or condition, as interpreted from the label and publication: oral pan-JAK inhibitor, 5-10 mg twice daily. From alopecia areata patients, peripheral blood was collected along with lesional scalp punch biopsies. PBMCs were isolated by density centrifugation and stained for CD3, CD4 and CD8, and CD4+ and CD8+ T cells were sorted on a FACSAria. In regard to this clone: No antigen is known for it. No base-level quality is on record; no much larger clone is a single base apart.

Receptors were amplified or captured by the immunoSEQ multiplex PCR assay. For TCR sequencing, RNA was extracted from every sample and reverse transcribed into cDNA to serve as template. First-strand cDNA was synthesized using SuperScript III with a 2:1 mix of oligo-dT and random hexamers. A synthetic immune receptor repertoire was used to assess amplification bias, and residual bias was removed computationally. The published analysis was carried out like this. Raw reads were preprocessed to remove errors, and CDR3 was defined according to IMGT conventions as the region from the conserved cysteine to phenylalanine. Clonality was computed as 1 minus the Shannon entropy, with the entropy normalized by log2 of the number of productive unique TCRs. CD4 or CD8 identity of scalp clones was inferred by cross-referencing scalp TCRbeta sequences with sorted blood CD4 and CD8 repertoires. The immuneACCESS repertoire file appears here via TCRdb, limited to in-frame rearrangements. These files lack a portion of the clones; in checked studies, under half of the deficit traces to unresolved V genes, and the cause of the others is not known. V, J and clone size are those of that table, while D and trimming were read from the DNA. Recorded for this sample are approximately 190,000 clones; 55% to 70% of them occurred a single time. About 5% of the sample is in the top ten clones.

Sequences were derived from CD4+ T cells sorted from blood, sampled at week 24, from a patient treated with tofacitinib. The receptor's source is a human donor with alopecia areata. This sequence uses TRBV7-9 and TRBJ1-1; the D segment could be TRBD1, given 6 matching bases. The DNA is TGTGCCAGCGGATCCATCGCGCAGGGGTCTGAAGCTTTCTTT. Its protein product is CASGSIAQGSEAFF.